These 24 T cell receptor beta chains came from one sample sequenced in a study of blood T cell repertoires in COVID-19. The protocol was immunoSEQ multiplex PCR, while the TCRdb copy is restricted to in-frame clones and leaves out a portion. The sample holds around 300,000 clones, roughly 85% seen once. The sequenced sample consisted of peripheral blood. Every receptor here comes from a woman aged 50 to 60 who had recovered from COVID-19.

The chain employs TRBV2 and TRBJ1-6, with D maybe TRBD1 (6 bases). The germline gives CDR1 SNHLY, CDR2 FYNNEI. This CDR3 comprises 13 residues. V was pared by 6 bases and J by 6 bases, with 9 bases between. This CDR3 reads CASRGTFNSPLHF. The CDR3 region has the DNA TGTGCCAGCAGGGGGACATTTAATTCACCCCTCCACTTT.

A remark on this clone: In the same sample, other DNA sequences code for this CDR3. The V and J genes are TRBV11-2 and TRBJ1-2; D unclear. This CDR3 is built from 11 residues. Trimming took off 3 bases at V and 7 bases at J, with 6 bases between the two ends. In germline, CDR1 is SGHAT, CDR2 FQNNGV. CDR3 residues: CASSFRGGYTF. The CDR3 DNA is TGTGCCAGCAGCTTCCGGGGTGGCTACACCTTC.

The CDR3 region is CASSQTGTGTNEKLFF. The CDR3 coding sequence is TGTGCCAGCAGCCAAACTGGGACAGGGACTAATGAAAAACTGTTTTTT. The chain links TRBV3-1 (or the pseudogene TRBV3-2) to TRBJ1-4, with TRBD1 identical over 9 bases. Germline trimming cut 2 bases from V and 2 bases from J; bases unmatched to any gene: 3. Germline V gene sequence: CDR1 LGHDT, CDR2 YNNKEL (reference sequence). The CDR3 sequence is 16 residues long.

This chain uses TRBV6-2 or TRBV6-3 with TRBJ1-1; 11 nucleotides line up with TRBD1. The CDR3 length is 17 residues. CDR1 and CDR2 (germline): MNHEY, SVGEGT. V dropped 6 bases and J dropped 1; count of bases not matched to a gene: 10. CDR3 residues: CASSDPRDRGSNTEAFF. The CDR3 region has the DNA TGTGCCAGCAGCGACCCGAGGGACAGGGGGTCGAACACTGAAGCTTTCTTT.

The CDR3, as DNA: TGTGCCAGCAGTTCAGCGGGGAAATGGGGCTACACCTTC. Its translation: CASSSAGKWGYTF. The rearrangement joins TRBV7-9 to TRBJ1-2; unclear D gene. Germline CDR1 SEHNR, CDR2 FQNEAQ (reference sequence). The CDR3 is 13 residues long. The V gene lost 6 bases and the J gene lost 8 bases, with 16 bases spanning the gap.

This clone was recorded only once. The chain recombines TRBV27 with TRBJ2-6; possibly TRBD2 for D (5 bases). The CDR3 spans 15 residues. V lost 5 bases, J lost 2 bases, and 10 bases lay in between. The V gene's germline CDR1 is MNHEY and CDR2 SMNVEV (reference sequence). The CDR3 DNA reads as TGTGCCAGCAGTCTCCGGGGTACTGGGGCCAACGTCCTGACTTTC. Translation gives CASSLRGTGANVLTF.

This sequence joins TRBV7-2 and TRBJ2-3, with 10 nucleotides matching TRBD2. CDR3 length: 16 amino acids. CDR1 is SGHTA, CDR2 FQGNSA, per germline. With 4 bases clipped from V and 9 bases from J, the junction kept 13 bases outside the gene matches. CDR3 sequence reads: CASSSQLAGMMVTQYF. The CDR3 DNA sequence: TGTGCCAGCAGCTCCCAACTAGCGGGGATGATGGTAACGCAGTATTTT.

This clone has just one count. The rearrangement joins TRBV7-2 to TRBJ2-7; D perhaps matches TRBD1 (6 bases). Trimming left V 4 bases short and J 2 bases short, with 18 bases between. The CDR3 runs 16 residues. Germline values: CDR1 SGHTA, CDR2 FQGNSA. The CDR3 protein is CASSSDARDKTYEQYF. The CDR3 bases are TGTGCCAGCAGCTCCGACGCCCGGGACAAGACCTACGAGCAGTACTTC.

The chain links TRBV7-2 to TRBJ1-6; 9 positions agree with TRBD1. Trimming removed 5 bases from V and 5 bases from J; junction bases left unmatched: 4. The CDR3 consists of 15 residues. Germline-derived CDR1 and CDR2 are SGHTA and FQGNSA. DNA of the CDR3: TGTGCCAGCAGCGCTGGACAGGGGCATAATTCACCCCTCCACTTT. Protein product: CASSAGQGHNSPLHF.

This chain joins TRBV12-3 or TRBV12-4 and TRBJ2-7; D gene unclear. This CDR3 is 12 amino acids long. Trimming took off 3 bases at V and 1 base at J, with 4 bases between the two ends. The chain's CDR3 is CASSFLSYEQYF. The DNA for the CDR3 is TGTGCCAGCAGTTTCCTTTCCTACGAGCAGTACTTC.

The chain recombines TRBV20-1 with TRBJ1-2; the D gene is possibly TRBD1 (5 bases). CDR1 is DFQATT, CDR2 SNEGSKA, per germline (reference sequence). Between the trimmed V and J ends, which lost 3 bases and 6 bases, there was a span of 17 bases. This CDR3 has 14 amino acids. The chain's CDR3 is CSASVSSGSDGYTF. CDR3 DNA sequence: TGCAGTGCTAGTGTTAGTTCAGGGTCTGATGGCTACACCTTC.

Only a few counts were recorded for this clone. This chain connects TRBV28 to TRBJ1-1, with 7 bases matching TRBD1. CDR3 length equals 14 residues. Trimming removed 5 bases from V and 6 bases from J; junction bases left unmatched: 9. CDR1 is MDHEN, CDR2 SYDVKM, per germline. The CDR3 DNA sequence: TGTGCCAGCAGTCCCACCCAGGGGGATGCTGAAGCTTTCTTT. It encodes CASSPTQGDAEAFF.

The rearrangement links TRBV5-1 to TRBJ2-2, with D possibly matching TRBD2 (5 bases). The CDR3 loop spans 17 amino acids. V was pared by 2 bases and J by 7 bases, with 21 bases between. CDR1 is SGHRS and CDR2 is YFSETQ in the germline V gene. The CDR3 here is CASSLQSIGLTSGELFF. DNA for the CDR3: TGCGCCAGCAGCTTACAGTCGATTGGACTCACGAGCGGGGAGCTGTTTTTT.

The chain joins TRBV12-5 to TRBJ2-5, with D maybe TRBD1 (5 bases). This CDR3 has 13 residues. Germline CDR1 is LGHNT and CDR2 is FRNRAP. With 4 bases removed from V and 3 bases from J, the gap between germline ends came to 9 bases. CDR3 coding DNA: TGTGCTAGTGGTTCCCCCAGGGAAGAGACCCAGTACTTC. This translates into CASGSPREETQYF.

This clone was detected only once. This sequence joins TRBV13 and TRBJ1-5; D might be TRBD1 (5 bases). With 0 bases removed from V and 6 bases from J, the gap between germline ends came to 15 bases. CDR1 and CDR2 from the germline V gene are PRHDT and FYEKMQ (reference sequence). There are 16 residues in the CDR3. The CDR3 loop reads CASSLGGGAGTQPQHF. In DNA form, the CDR3 reads TGTGCCAGCAGCTTAGGGGGGGGAGCGGGGACTCAGCCCCAGCATTTT. The variable domain in full, completed from reference TRBV13 and TRBJ1-5, reads AAGVIQSPRHLIKEKRETATLKCYPIPRHDTVYWYQQGPGQDPQFLISFYEKMQSDKGSIPDRFSAQQFSDYHSELNMSSLELGDSALYFCASSLGGGAGTQPQHFGDGTRLSIL.

The chain combines TRBV6-1 with TRBJ2-3; 8 positions agree with TRBD1. The junction had 11 bases not matched to a gene; V was cut back by 3 bases and J by 6 bases. The CDR3 sequence is 16 residues long. Germline V CDR1 and CDR2: MNHNS, SASEGT. The CDR3 coding sequence is TGTGCCAGCAGTGATTCGGGCAGGGGGCGCGGGGATACGCAGTATTTT. This translates into CASSDSGRGRGDTQYF.

The V gene is TRBV7-8, the J gene TRBJ1-3, with D maybe TRBD1 (6 bases). There are 16 residues in the CDR3. The germline V and J ends were trimmed by 3 bases and 3 bases, with 15 bases remaining between them. Germline V CDR1 and CDR2: SGHVS, FQNEAQ. The CDR3 bases are TGTGCCAGCAGCTTTGACTCGGGGGGCTATGGAAACACCATATATTTT. It is translated as CASSFDSGGYGNTIYF.

The chain has TRBV7-2 and TRBJ1-2; 8 nucleotides match TRBD1. After removal of 6 bases from V and 5 bases from J, the junction contained 11 bases not matched to a gene. From germline, CDR1 is SGHTA and CDR2 FQGNSA. The CDR3 consists of 15 residues. CDR3 region: CASSPRTGQGYGYTF. CDR3 bases: TGTGCCAGCAGTCCTCGGACAGGGCAAGGGTATGGCTACACCTTC.

This chain joins TRBV4-2 and TRBJ1-5; TRBD1 matches at 9 bases. This CDR3 spans 14 amino acids. CDR1 is LGHNA, CDR2 YNFKEQ, per germline. Unmatched junction bases numbered 0, after V lost 1 base and J lost 5 bases. This chain's CDR3 is CASSQGTGDQPQHF. CDR3 coding DNA: TGTGCCAGCAGCCAAGGGACAGGGGATCAGCCCCAGCATTTT.

To note about this clone: The sample contains more than one DNA sequence encoding this CDR3. The chain joins TRBV11-2 to TRBJ1-1; D unclear. The germline gives CDR1 SGHAT, CDR2 FQNNGV. V lost 1 base, J lost 2 bases, and 8 bases lay in between. The CDR3 extends over 14 amino acids. The CDR3 nucleotides read TGTGCCAGCAGCTTAGCCGGAGTAAACACTGAAGCTTTCTTT. Residues: CASSLAGVNTEAFF.

The chain links TRBV5-1 to TRBJ2-2, with 7 bases fitting TRBD2. CDR1 is SGHRS and CDR2 is YFSETQ in the germline V gene. V gave up 4 bases and J gave up 6 bases; unmatched junction bases: 3. CDR3 size: 13 residues. CDR3 in DNA: TGCGCCAGCAGCCCCGCGGGAGCCGGGGAGCTGTTTTTT. Its translation is CASSPAGAGELFF.

The V call is TRBV2, the J call TRBJ2-2; D gene uncertain. Germline CDR1 and CDR2: SNHLY and FYNNEI. The CDR3 covers 14 residues. Trimming removed 4 bases from V and 7 bases from J, with 13 bases in between. The CDR3 bases are TGTGCCAGCAGTGGCTCCCAGGTGGGCGGGGAGCTGTTTTTT. This translates into CASSGSQVGGELFF.

V gene TRBV19 combines with J gene TRBJ2-7, with 10 bases matching TRBD1. In germline, CDR1 is LNHDA, CDR2 SQIVND (reference sequence). V shed 5 bases, J shed 4 bases, and the junction held 11 bases outside the gene matches. The CDR3 consists of 16 residues. Here the CDR3 reads CASSAGTGEMKYEQYF. The CDR3 DNA is TGTGCCAGTAGTGCCGGGACAGGGGAAATGAAATACGAGCAGTACTTC.

This clone was seen just once. The CDR3 protein is CASTPWAGGSYEQYF. The CDR3 region has the DNA TGTGCCAGCACCCCTTGGGCAGGGGGATCCTACGAGCAGTACTTC. V and J are TRBV28 and TRBJ2-7; 7 nucleotides line up with TRBD1. CDR3 length: 15 residues. Germline loops: CDR1 MDHEN, CDR2 SYDVKM. The trim removed 7 bases at V and 1 base at J, leaving 10 bases unmatched. Using reference TRBV28 and TRBJ2-7 for the parts outside the CDR3, the full variable domain is DVKVTQSSRYLVKRTGEKVFLECVQDMDHENMFWYRQDPGLGLRLIYFSYDVKMKEKGDIPEGYSVSREKKERFSLILESASTNQTSMYLCASTPWAGGSYEQYFGPGTRLTVT.